Below, 29 T cell receptor beta chains from the same sample are listed, as sequenced in a study of CD8 T cells in Susac syndrome. After extraction with the RNeasy kit, roughly 0.45 to 1 ug of the RNA was reverse transcribed using random hexamers. TCRdb reprocessed the immunoSEQ multiplex PCR reads with MiXCR, giving one entry per CDR3 protein. The sample holds roughly 150,000 distinct CDR3 sequences, 85% to 95% seen once. Sequencing was carried out using CD8+ T cells from PBMCs. These receptors were collected from a human donor with multiple sclerosis.

This chain connects TRBV27 to TRBJ2-1, with 8 bases fitting TRBD2. V lost 8 bases, J lost 9 bases, and 6 bases stayed unmatched. The CDR3 runs 12 residues. Germline-derived CDR1 and CDR2 are MNHEY and SMNVEV (reference sequence). CDR3 nucleotides: TGTGCCAGCGCCGGGAGGGGGAGTGAGCAGTTCTTC. Protein product: CASAGRGSEQFF.

The chain recombines TRBV7-9 with TRBJ2-7; D call uncertain. The CDR3 is 14 residues long. Germline V gives CDR1 SEHNR, CDR2 FQNEAQ (reference sequence). V shed 2 bases and J shed 2 bases, with 10 bases lying between them. The CDR3 region is CASSLFEPTYEQYF. CDR3 coding DNA: TGTGCCAGCAGCTTATTCGAGCCAACCTACGAGCAGTACTTC.

This chain uses TRBV28 with TRBJ2-5, with a weak D call TRBD2 (6 bases). The length of the CDR3 is 15 residues. Trimming cost V 4 bases and J 2 bases, with 14 bases left between them. Germline CDR1 MDHEN, CDR2 SYDVKM. CDR3 bases: TGTGCCAGCAGTTCGCGGACTACTCCTCAAGAGACCCAGTACTTC. This translates into CASSSRTTPQETQYF.

J is TRBJ1-2 and V is TRBV20-1; 7 bases agree with TRBD1. Trimming cost V 0 bases and J 4 bases; bases outside gene matches: 11. The CDR3 consists of 16 residues. Germline lookup yields CDR1 DFQATT and CDR2 SNEGSKA (reference sequence). CDR3 amino acids: CSARDIEAGGAYGYTF. The DNA of the CDR3 is TGCAGTGCTAGAGATATCGAGGCAGGGGGAGCCTATGGCTACACCTTC.

The CDR3, as DNA: TGTGCCAGCAGCTCCCCGGACAATGAGCAGTTCTTC. Translated: CASSSPDNEQFF. This chain links TRBV12-3 or TRBV12-4 with TRBJ2-1, with D hard to call. This CDR3 has 12 residues. V was trimmed by 6 bases and J by 5 bases, leaving 8 bases between them.

The CDR3, as DNA: TGCAGTGCTAGAGGCCCAGGTTTCTACGAGCAGTACTTC. It is translated as CSARGPGFYEQYF. The V call is TRBV20-1, the J call TRBJ2-7; no reliable D call. V was pared by 1 base and J by 3 bases, with 10 bases between. The CDR3 has 13 residues. Germline V lookup: CDR1 DFQATT, CDR2 SNEGSKA (reference sequence).

CDR3 DNA: TGTGCCAGCAGCCCAGGGACAGGGGGCTGGTCACCCCTCCACTTT. Its protein product is CASSPGTGGWSPLHF. This sequence joins TRBV7-8 and TRBJ1-6; 12 nucleotides agree with TRBD1. Germline V CDR1 and CDR2: SGHVS, FQNEAQ. The CDR3 consists of 15 residues. V was clipped by 5 bases and J by 10 bases; unmatched bases: 6.

This chain joins TRBV25-1 and TRBJ2-3, with D uncertain. In germline, CDR1 is MGHDK, CDR2 SYGVNS. The CDR3 is made up of 10 amino acids. Trimming cost V 8 bases and J 9 bases, with 9 bases left between them. This chain's CDR3 is CASSLGTQYF. The DNA of the CDR3 is TGTGCCAGCTCCTTAGGGACGCAGTATTTT.

This chain joins TRBV12-3 or TRBV12-4 and TRBJ2-1; 11 bases fit TRBD2. V lost 6 bases to trimming and J lost 7 bases; unmatched junction nucleotides: 8. The length of the CDR3 is 15 residues. CDR3: CASRASGGPGNEQFF. For the CDR3, the DNA is TGTGCCAGCAGAGCTAGCGGGGGGCCGGGTAATGAGCAGTTCTTC.

This clonotype was picked up one time. The CDR3 bases are TGTGCCACCCTTTTCGGGGGCGGCTACACCTTC. The encoded protein is CATLFGGGYTF. The chain carries TRBV6-6 and TRBJ1-2; a possible D gene is TRBD1 (6 bases). Deletions cut 10 bases from V and 8 bases from J, with 14 bases between. Germline-derived CDR1 and CDR2 are MNHNY and SVGAGI (reference sequence). The CDR3 covers 11 residues.

DNA for the CDR3: TGTGCCACCAGCGAACGGGACAGGGGTTACGAGCAGTACTTC. Translated, it gives CATSERDRGYEQYF. This sequence joins TRBV15 and TRBJ2-7; 10 bases map to TRBD1. This CDR3 comprises 14 residues. V lost 5 bases to trimming and J lost 4 bases; unmatched junction nucleotides: 5. Germline-derived CDR1 and CDR2 are LNHNV and YYDKDF (reference sequence).

The chain employs TRBV20-1 and TRBJ2-1; D remains ambiguous. Germline V lookup: CDR1 DFQATT, CDR2 SNEGSKA (reference sequence). This CDR3 has 11 residues. With 3 bases removed from V and 6 bases from J, the gap between germline ends came to 6 bases. CDR3 residues: CSASESNEQFF. The CDR3 DNA follows: TGCAGTGCTAGCGAAAGCAATGAGCAGTTCTTC.

The V call is TRBV3-1, the J call TRBJ1-2, with D possibly matching TRBD1 (6 bases). The CDR3 has 14 residues. Germline V gene sequence: CDR1 LGHDT, CDR2 YNNKEL (reference sequence). The germline V and J ends were trimmed by 4 bases and 4 bases, with 13 bases remaining between them. This chain's CDR3 is CASSPDGQLYGYTF. CDR3 DNA: TGTGCCAGCAGCCCCGACGGACAGCTCTATGGCTACACCTTC.

The chain uses TRBV30 and TRBJ1-6; D gene ambiguous. V lost 0 bases and J lost 7, with 13 bases in between. Germline lookup yields CDR1 GTSNPN and CDR2 SVGIG (reference sequence). This CDR3 comprises 15 residues. The CDR3 nucleotides read TGTGCCTGGAGTGTCGGACTGGACCCCAATTCACCCCTCCACTTT. Translation gives CAWSVGLDPNSPLHF.

This sequence joins TRBV30 and TRBJ1-2; 7 bases are shared with TRBD1. This CDR3 is built from 15 residues. Germline lookup yields CDR1 GTSNPN and CDR2 SVGIG (reference sequence). The trim removed 1 base at V and 4 bases at J, leaving 9 bases unmatched. CDR3 sequence (DNA): TGTGCCTGGAGTGACCAGGGGGAGGCGGCCTATGGCTACACCTTC. Amino acids: CAWSDQGEAAYGYTF.

The V gene is TRBV13, the J gene TRBJ1-2; 9 bases fit TRBD1. Germline loops: CDR1 PRHDT, CDR2 FYEKMQ (reference sequence). CDR3 length: 14 amino acids. Trimming cost V 5 bases and J 4 bases; bases outside gene matches: 5. The CDR3 DNA reads as TGTGCCAGCAGCGCGGACAGGGGTGGCTATGGCTACACCTTC. Amino acids: CASSADRGGYGYTF. Full variable domain (remainder filled in from reference TRBV13 and TRBJ1-2): AAGVIQSPRHLIKEKRETATLKCYPIPRHDTVYWYQQGPGQDPQFLISFYEKMQSDKGSIPDRFSAQQFSDYHSELNMSSLELGDSALYFCASSADRGGYGYTFGSGTRLTVV.

This clonotype was counted once. In DNA form, the CDR3 reads TGTGCCAGCAGCTTGAGGCGATCCTACAATGAGCAGTTCTTC. Protein: CASSLRRSYNEQFF. This sequence joins TRBV11-3 and TRBJ2-1, with D unclear. The CDR3 runs to 14 residues. Per the germline V gene, CDR1 is SGHNT and CDR2 is YENEEA. Trimming stripped 3 bases from V and 1 base from J, with 7 bases between.

The V call is TRBV4-3, the J call TRBJ2-3; the D gene is possibly TRBD2 (7 bases). The CDR3 loop spans 16 amino acids. Germline CDR1 LGHNA, CDR2 YSLEER. Trimming pared 0 bases from V and 7 bases from J, leaving 17 bases between. The CDR3 bases are TGCGCCAGCAGCCAAGATCGTTTACGGGGGGCCTATACGCAGTATTTT. It translates to CASSQDRLRGAYTQYF.

V is TRBV6-1 and J is TRBJ1-1; a weak D match, TRBD1 (5 bases). V dropped 3 bases and J dropped 1 base, with 12 bases sitting between them. Germline V gives CDR1 MNHNS, CDR2 SASEGT. CDR3 size: 15 residues. This CDR3 is CASSEKGMGNTEAFF. CDR3 coding DNA: TGTGCCAGCAGTGAGAAGGGGATGGGGAACACTGAAGCTTTCTTT.

This clonotype was detected a few times. The rearrangement links TRBV12-3 or TRBV12-4 to TRBJ1-2; D is uncertain. The V end lost 1 base, the J end lost 4 bases, and 10 bases lay between the germline ends. CDR3 length: 14 residues. The CDR3 protein is CASSLGVYPYGYTF. In DNA form, the CDR3 reads TGTGCCAGCAGTTTAGGGGTTTACCCCTATGGCTACACCTTC.

The V call is TRBV6-2 or TRBV6-3, the J call TRBJ1-5, with a possible D match to TRBD1 (6 bases). The CDR3 sequence is 14 residues long. Germline CDR1 is MNHEY and CDR2 is SVGEGT. Trimming took off 7 bases at V and 2 bases at J, with 12 bases between the two ends. CDR3 nucleotide sequence: TGTGCCAGCATTCGGGGGGCGGGCAATCAGCCCCAGCATTTT. Translated, it gives CASIRGAGNQPQHF.

In this sample, this clonotype turned up once. The CDR3 nucleotides read TGTGCCAGCAGGCCGGGCTTGAACACTGAAGCTTTCTTT. Its protein product is CASRPGLNTEAFF. The chain combines TRBV27 with TRBJ1-1, with D unclear. The germline V and J ends were trimmed by 6 bases and 0 bases, with 8 bases remaining between them. The germline CDR1 and CDR2 sequences are MNHEY and SMNVEV (reference sequence). CDR3 length: 13 residues.

This rearrangement joins TRBV4-1 to TRBJ2-1, with D perhaps matching TRBD2 (7 bases). The V and J ends lost 3 bases and 9 bases respectively, with 12 bases between them. Germline-derived CDR1 and CDR2 are MGHRA and YSYEKL. The CDR3 is 13 amino acids. CDR3: CASSQGGPGEQFF. The DNA for the CDR3 is TGCGCCAGCAGCCAGGGGGGGCCCGGTGAGCAGTTCTTC.

V and J are TRBV27 and TRBJ2-7; unclear D gene. The V end was cut by 4 bases, the J end by 1 base, with 20 bases between. The germline V gene has CDR1 MNHEY and CDR2 SMNVEV (reference sequence). The CDR3 length is 17 residues. CDR3 sequence reads: CASSSTGPEFPSYEQYF. The CDR3 nucleotides are TGTGCCAGCAGTTCCACTGGCCCCGAATTTCCATCCTACGAGCAGTACTTC.

This chain uses TRBV29-1 with TRBJ2-3; 12 positions match TRBD2. V lost 5 bases and J lost 0; bases outside the gene matches: 6. Germline V CDR1 and CDR2: SQVTM, ANQGSEA. This CDR3 has 16 residues. This chain's CDR3 is CSVLASGGVSTDTQYF. Here the CDR3 DNA reads TGCAGCGTTTTGGCTAGCGGGGGGGTTAGCACAGATACGCAGTATTTT.

The rearrangement joins TRBV12-3 or TRBV12-4 to TRBJ1-2; 8 bases map to TRBD1. The CDR3 has 13 residues. Trimming cost V 3 bases and J 12 bases; bases outside gene matches: 9. The CDR3 DNA reads as TGTGCCAGCAGTTTGCAGGGGGCGTACGTGGACACCTTC. Protein: CASSLQGAYVDTF.

The chain couples TRBV5-6 to TRBJ1-1; possible D gene TRBD1, 5 bases. The CDR3 covers 15 residues. V was pared by 5 bases and J by 1 base, with 15 bases between. The germline V gene encodes CDR1 SGHDT and CDR2 YYEEEE. CDR3 bases: TGTGCCAGCAGGAAGCCGGGACGGACGAACACTGAAGCTTTCTTT. It yields the protein CASRKPGRTNTEAFF.

This clonotype was detected only once. The rearrangement joins TRBV6-2 or TRBV6-3 to TRBJ2-1; no clear D gene. V was clipped by 5 bases and J by 4 bases, with 12 bases between them. Looked up from germline, CDR1 is MNHEY and CDR2 is SVGEGT. This CDR3 contains 14 residues. As DNA, the CDR3 is TGTGCCAGCAGTGCCTTCGCTGAATACAATGAGCAGTTCTTC. Translated, it gives CASSAFAEYNEQFF.

The chain recombines TRBV28 with TRBJ2-7; D tentatively reads TRBD1 or TRBD2 (5 bases each). Germline V gives CDR1 MDHEN, CDR2 SYDVKM. CDR3 length equals 14 residues. V lost 5 bases to trimming and J lost 0 bases, with 11 bases between them. CDR3 sequence: CASSRGDPSYEQYF. The CDR3 nucleotides read TGTGCCAGCAGTAGAGGGGATCCCTCCTACGAGCAGTACTTC.